Shown below are 20 T cell receptor beta chains from a single sample sequenced in a study of T cell clonotyping in hematopoietic cell transplantation. Assay: immunoSEQ multiplex PCR; the TCRdb copy retains only in-frame clones and omits some. Counted here are 5,500 to 8,500 clones, 87% occurring once; the ten biggest clones make up approximately 5%. Source: PBMCs, taken 100 days after allogeneic stem cell transplant. The receptors stem from a male patient aged 45-60 years who had an allogeneic stem cell transplant from a related donor, so the T cells may come from the graft donor. Some clones in this sample may be carry-over from other donors' samples.

The chain couples TRBV28 to TRBJ1-1; 7 bases align to TRBD1. Losses at the gene ends were 7 bases for V and 3 bases for J; bases not matched to a gene: 5. Germline V gives CDR1 MDHEN, CDR2 SYDVKM. This CDR3 contains 13 residues. The CDR3 spells CASITGVDTEAFF. The CDR3 bases are TGTGCCAGCATCACAGGGGTGGACACTGAAGCTTTCTTT.

The chain has TRBV6-9 and TRBJ2-7; D gene unclear. The CDR3 is 12 amino acids. Per germline, CDR1 MNHGY and CDR2 SVAAGI. Trimming left V 10 bases short and J 5 bases short, with 15 bases between. CDR3 protein: CATLVIGDEQYF. CDR3 DNA sequence: TGTGCCACACTCGTCATAGGAGACGAGCAGTACTTC.

This chain joins TRBV10-3 and TRBJ2-2, with a possible D match to TRBD2 (7 bases). With 4 bases removed from V and 3 bases from J, the gap between germline ends came to 9 bases. The CDR3 is 14 residues long. From germline, CDR1 is ENHRY and CDR2 SYGVKD. The CDR3 DNA is TGTGCCATCAGTGCGGGGGGCTACACCGGGGAGCTGTTTTTT. It translates to CAISAGGYTGELFF.

The chain recombines TRBV19 with TRBJ1-3; possibly TRBD1 for D (5 bases). The CDR3 has 14 amino acids. The germline CDR1 and CDR2 sequences are LNHDA and SQIVND (reference sequence). With 7 bases removed from V and 0 bases from J, the gap between germline ends came to 10 bases. The CDR3 nucleotides are TGTGCCAGTACCCGACAGAGCTCTGGAAACACCATATATTTT. Translation gives CASTRQSSGNTIYF.

This rearrangement joins TRBV30 to TRBJ1-2, with no clear D. CDR1 is GTSNPN, CDR2 SVGIG, per germline (reference sequence). The CDR3 spans 11 residues. V lost 8 bases to trimming and J lost 2 bases, with 9 bases between them. CDR3 sequence: CAREENYGYTF. CDR3 DNA sequence: TGTGCCCGGGAAGAGAACTATGGCTACACCTTC.

This clone was counted once. V is TRBV10-3 and J is TRBJ2-7; a possible D gene is TRBD2 (6 bases). The CDR3 extends over 15 amino acids. Germline CDR1 and CDR2: ENHRY and SYGVKD. Trimming removed 0 bases from V and 5 bases from J, with 14 bases in between. In DNA, the CDR3 is TGTGCCATCAGTGAGTCGATCCGCAGGGAGGACGAGCAGTACTTC. Its protein is CAISESIRREDEQYF.

The V and J genes are TRBV4-2 and TRBJ2-2; 12 bases fit TRBD2. V shed 2 bases and J 5 bases; nucleotides not matched to a gene: 3. CDR3 length: 16 residues. Per germline, CDR1 LGHNA and CDR2 YNFKEQ. For the CDR3, the DNA is TGTGCCAGCAGCCAAACGACTAGCGGGAGAACCGGGGAGCTGTTTTTT. This gives the protein CASSQTTSGRTGELFF.

CDR3 loop: CASSLRPSFNEQYF. DNA for the CDR3: TGTGCCAGCAGCTTAAGACCTAGCTTTAACGAGCAGTACTTC. V and J are TRBV6-5 and TRBJ2-5; D perhaps matches TRBD2 (5 bases). The J call is in doubt because the DNA end fits TRBJ2-7 better. CDR3 length: 14 amino acids. Germline V gene data show CDR1 as MNHEY and CDR2 as SVGAGI.

This clone turned up a few times. The V gene is TRBV25-1, the J gene TRBJ2-1, with 12 bases lining up with TRBD1. The ends lost 5 bases at V and 8 bases at J; junction bases unmatched: 7. CDR3 size: 15 residues. Looked up from germline, CDR1 is MGHDK and CDR2 is SYGVNS. The DNA for the CDR3 is TGTGCCAGCAGTCACCGGGACAGGGGGCAATATGAGCAGTTCTTC. Translating it yields CASSHRDRGQYEQFF.

This clone has a handful of counts. Mismatch with germline at one junction end may stem from a read error. The chain joins TRBV9 to TRBJ1-6; tentative D call: TRBD1 (5 bases). The CDR3 has 13 residues. Germline V gene lookup returns CDR1 SGDLS and CDR2 YYNGEE. For the CDR3, the DNA is TGTGCCAGCAGCCCGGGGGATAATTCGCCCCTCCACTTT. Protein: CASSPGDNSPLHF.

The chain links TRBV11-2 to TRBJ2-7, with D hard to call. The CDR3 is 13 residues long. V was shortened by 4 bases and J by 6 bases, with 13 bases between the two germline ends. Germline V gives CDR1 SGHAT, CDR2 FQNNGV. The CDR3 loop is CASSSPRRIEQYF. In DNA, the CDR3 is TGTGCCAGCAGCTCCCCTCGGCGCATCGAGCAGTACTTC.

The V call is TRBV6-5, the J call TRBJ2-7; 11 positions agree with TRBD1. This CDR3 contains 15 residues. Germline V gives CDR1 MNHEY, CDR2 SVGAGI. V was pared by 6 bases and J by 5 bases, with 9 bases of the junction left unmatched. As DNA, the CDR3 is TGTGCCAGCAGGATGGGACAGGGGGTGGTCGACGAGCAGTACTTC. This translates into CASRMGQGVVDEQYF.

The chain carries TRBV5-6 and TRBJ1-6; D remains ambiguous. The V end was cut by 2 bases, the J end by 3 bases, with 6 bases between. The CDR3 has 14 amino acids. Germline lookup yields CDR1 SGHDT and CDR2 YYEEEE. For the CDR3, the DNA is TGTGCCAGCAGCTTCGGAGACTATAATTCACCCCTCCACTTT. This gives the protein CASSFGDYNSPLHF.

The V gene is TRBV5-1, the J gene TRBJ1-6, with D perhaps matching TRBD1 (5 bases). Germline V lookup: CDR1 SGHRS, CDR2 YFSETQ. The CDR3 loop spans 15 amino acids. V was shortened by 4 bases and J by 10 bases, with 18 bases between the two germline ends. CDR3: CASSGTAIGDSPLHF. The CDR3, as DNA: TGCGCCAGCAGCGGTACAGCCATTGGGGACTCACCCCTCCACTTT.

J is TRBJ1-1 and V is TRBV7-3; 9 nucleotides agree with TRBD1. Germline loops: CDR1 SGHTA, CDR2 FQGTGA. With V trimmed by 5 bases and J by 4 bases, 8 bases remained unmatched. The CDR3 spans 15 residues. CDR3 region: CASSLQGAQGTEAFF. CDR3 nucleotides: TGTGCCAGCAGCCTACAGGGGGCTCAGGGCACTGAAGCTTTCTTT.

The chain combines TRBV19 with TRBJ1-5; D perhaps matches TRBD1 (6 bases). The length of the CDR3 is 14 residues. Germline V gene data show CDR1 as LNHDA and CDR2 as SQIVND (reference sequence). V dropped 7 bases and J dropped 5 bases, with 15 bases sitting between them. CDR3 sequence: CASKEVGGDQPQHF. CDR3 nucleotide sequence: TGTGCCAGTAAAGAAGTTGGGGGCGATCAGCCCCAGCATTTT.

This chain links TRBV29-1 with TRBJ1-3, with TRBD1 matching over 11 bases. CDR1 and CDR2 from the germline V gene are SQVTM and ANQGSEA. V shed 4 bases, J shed 8 bases, and the junction held 7 bases outside the gene matches. CDR3 length: 14 amino acids. The CDR3 protein is CSVAKGQGADTIYF. CDR3 in DNA: TGCAGCGTTGCTAAAGGACAGGGGGCTGACACCATATATTTT.

The V and J genes are TRBV6-5 and TRBJ2-5; D remains ambiguous. From germline, CDR1 is MNHEY and CDR2 SVGAGI. This CDR3 region has 14 residues. V was shortened by 6 bases and J by 2 bases, with 13 bases between the two germline ends. The CDR3 region is CASSRLWGQETQYF. For the CDR3, the DNA is TGTGCCAGCAGCCGCCTCTGGGGACAAGAGACCCAGTACTTC.

V usage is TRBV6-5 and J usage is TRBJ2-7; TRBD1 or TRBD2 may be the D gene (5 bases each). CDR1 and CDR2 (germline): MNHEY, SVGAGI. The CDR3 length is 16 residues. Trimming took 0 bases from V and 5 from J, leaving 17 bases between them. The CDR3 nucleotides read TGTGCCAGCAGTTACTCCGGTCTCAACGGGGCCCACGAGCAGTACTTC. Its protein product is CASSYSGLNGAHEQYF.

V and J are TRBV5-8 and TRBJ1-2, with D perhaps matching TRBD1 (6 bases). The germline gives CDR1 SGHTS, CDR2 YDEGEE. Trimming stripped 0 bases from V and 8 bases from J, with 23 bases between. This CDR3 contains 17 residues. CDR3 amino acids: CASSLAAQGRPKVGYTF. The CDR3 DNA reads TGTGCCAGCAGCTTGGCCGCGCAGGGGCGGCCAAAGGTAGGCTACACCTTC.